The T cell receptor beta chain described here comes from a study of vaccination effects on CD4 cells after COVID-19. The V segment lost 2 bases and the J segment 4 bases; nucleotides outside the gene matches: 1. This CDR3 has 14 residues. CDR1 is SEHNR and CDR2 is FQNEAQ in the germline V gene (reference sequence). Here immunoSEQ multiplex PCR was the method, and the copy in TCRdb shows in-frame clones only, minus some. The sample holds tens of thousands of clones; roughly 81% are singletons and the top ten take 1.5% to 1.9%. After expansion with viral peptide pools in the ViraFEST assay, antigen-specific CD4+ T cells were sequenced. CD4+ T cells were isolated after less than 13 days of culture. Either the BNT162b2 or mRNA-1273 vaccine was given to participants in two doses. With regard to this clone: Its antigen is unknown.

This rearrangement joins TRBV7-9 to TRBJ1-4; the match to TRBD1 covers 7 bases. The source was CD4+ T cells from PBMCs cultured with HCoV-229E spike peptides, collected after COVID-19 vaccination. The origin of this receptor is a human donor who received a COVID-19 vaccine. The CDR3 here is CASSLQGGNEKLFF. The CDR3 region has the DNA TGTGCCAGCAGCTTACAGGGGGGTAATGAAAAACTGTTTTTT.